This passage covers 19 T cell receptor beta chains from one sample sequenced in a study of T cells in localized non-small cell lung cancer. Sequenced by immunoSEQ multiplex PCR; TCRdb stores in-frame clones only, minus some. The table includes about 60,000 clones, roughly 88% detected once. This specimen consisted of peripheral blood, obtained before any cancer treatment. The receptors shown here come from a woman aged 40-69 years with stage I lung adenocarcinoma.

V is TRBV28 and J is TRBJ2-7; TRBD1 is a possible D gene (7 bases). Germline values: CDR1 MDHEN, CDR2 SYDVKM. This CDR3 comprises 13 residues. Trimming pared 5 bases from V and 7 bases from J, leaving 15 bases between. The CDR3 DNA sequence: TGTGCCAGCAGTCCTACAGGGGAGGAAGAGCAGTACTTC. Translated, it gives CASSPTGEEEQYF.

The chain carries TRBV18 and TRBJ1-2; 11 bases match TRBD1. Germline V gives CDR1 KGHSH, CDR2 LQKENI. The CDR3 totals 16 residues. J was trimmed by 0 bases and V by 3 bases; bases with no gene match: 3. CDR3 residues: CASSPRDRGSNYGYTF. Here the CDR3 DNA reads TGTGCCAGCTCACCCCGGGACAGGGGGTCTAACTATGGCTACACCTTC.

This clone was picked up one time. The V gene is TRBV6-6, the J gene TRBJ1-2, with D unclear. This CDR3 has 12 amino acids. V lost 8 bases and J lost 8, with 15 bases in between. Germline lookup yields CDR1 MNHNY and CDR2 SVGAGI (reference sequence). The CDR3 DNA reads TGTGCCAGCCGGGATCCAAGGAGCGGCTACACCTTC. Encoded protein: CASRDPRSGYTF.

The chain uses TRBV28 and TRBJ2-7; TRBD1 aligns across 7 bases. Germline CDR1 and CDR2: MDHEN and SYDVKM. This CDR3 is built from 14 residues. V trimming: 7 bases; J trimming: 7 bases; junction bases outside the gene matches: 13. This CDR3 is CASTTTGPRWEQYF. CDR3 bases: TGTGCCAGCACCACGACAGGGCCCCGGTGGGAGCAGTACTTC.

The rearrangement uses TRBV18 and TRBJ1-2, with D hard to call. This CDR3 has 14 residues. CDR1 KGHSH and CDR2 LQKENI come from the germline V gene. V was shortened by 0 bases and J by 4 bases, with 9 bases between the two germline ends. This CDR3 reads CASSPPMRGYGYTF. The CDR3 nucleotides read TGTGCCAGCTCACCACCGATGCGGGGCTATGGCTACACCTTC. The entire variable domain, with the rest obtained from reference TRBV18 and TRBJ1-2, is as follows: NAGVMQNPRHLVRRRGQEARLRCSPMKGHSHVYWYRQLPEEGLKFMVYLQKENIIDESGMPKERFSAEFPKEGPSILRIQQVVRGDSAAYFCASSPPMRGYGYTFGSGTRLTVV.

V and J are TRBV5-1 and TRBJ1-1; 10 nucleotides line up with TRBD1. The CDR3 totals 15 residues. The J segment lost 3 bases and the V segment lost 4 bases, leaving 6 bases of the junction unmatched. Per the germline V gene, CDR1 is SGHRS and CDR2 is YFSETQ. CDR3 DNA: TGCGCCAGCAGCCCGTGGGGGACAGGGGACACTGAAGCTTTCTTT. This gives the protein CASSPWGTGDTEAFF. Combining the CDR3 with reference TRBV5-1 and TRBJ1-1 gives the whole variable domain KAGVTQTPRYLIKTRGQQVTLSCSPISGHRSVSWYQQTPGQGLQFLFEYFSETQRNKGNFPGRFSGRQFSNSRSEMNVSTLELGDSALYLCASSPWGTGDTEAFFGQGTRLTVV.

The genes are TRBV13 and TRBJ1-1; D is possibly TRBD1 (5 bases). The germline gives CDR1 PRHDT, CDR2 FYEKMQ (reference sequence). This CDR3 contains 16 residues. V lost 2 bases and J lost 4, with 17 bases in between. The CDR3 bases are TGTGCCAGCAGCTTACAGGGAGGTAGGGAGGGCACTGAAGCTTTCTTT. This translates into CASSLQGGREGTEAFF.

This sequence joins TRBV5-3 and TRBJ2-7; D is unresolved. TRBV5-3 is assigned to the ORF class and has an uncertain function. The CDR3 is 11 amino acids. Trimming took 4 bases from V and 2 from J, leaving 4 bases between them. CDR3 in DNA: TGTGCCAGAAGCCCCACCTACGAGCAGTACTTC. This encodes CARSPTYEQYF.

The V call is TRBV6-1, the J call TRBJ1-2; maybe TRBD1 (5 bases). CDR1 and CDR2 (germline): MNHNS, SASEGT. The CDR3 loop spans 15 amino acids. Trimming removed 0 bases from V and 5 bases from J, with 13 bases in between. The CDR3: CASSEAITGLYGYTF. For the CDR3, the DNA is TGTGCCAGCAGTGAAGCGATTACGGGGCTGTATGGCTACACCTTC.

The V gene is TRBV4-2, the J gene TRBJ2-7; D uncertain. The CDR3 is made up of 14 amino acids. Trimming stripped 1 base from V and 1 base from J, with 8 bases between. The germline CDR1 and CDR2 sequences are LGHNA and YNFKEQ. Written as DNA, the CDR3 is TGTGCCAGCAGCCAAGGTACTTGGTCCTACGAGCAGTACTTC. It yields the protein CASSQGTWSYEQYF.

The CDR3 protein is CASSVAGTGYEKLFF. As DNA, the CDR3 is TGTGCCAGCAGCGTAGCGGGGACAGGGTATGAAAAACTGTTTTTT. The V gene is TRBV9, the J gene TRBJ1-4; 9 bases are a match to TRBD1. The CDR3 is made up of 15 amino acids. With 0 bases clipped from V and 6 bases from J, the junction kept 3 bases outside the gene matches. In germline, CDR1 is SGDLS, CDR2 YYNGEE.

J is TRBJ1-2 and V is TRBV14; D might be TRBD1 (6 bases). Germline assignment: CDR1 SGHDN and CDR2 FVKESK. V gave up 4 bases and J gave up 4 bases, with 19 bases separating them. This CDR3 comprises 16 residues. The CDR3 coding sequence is TGTGCCAGCAGCCCTTTGCTCAAGGGGGGGTTCTATGGCTACACCTTC. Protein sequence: CASSPLLKGGFYGYTF.

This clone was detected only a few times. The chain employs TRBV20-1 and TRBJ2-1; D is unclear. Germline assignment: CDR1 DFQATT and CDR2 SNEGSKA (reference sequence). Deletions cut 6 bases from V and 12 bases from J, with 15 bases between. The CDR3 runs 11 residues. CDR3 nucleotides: TGCAGTGCCCCTCTCGACGTTTGGCAGTTCTTC. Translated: CSAPLDVWQFF.

The CDR3 spells CASSYSGTVANYGYTF. The DNA for the CDR3 is TGTGCCAGCAGTTACTCGGGGACAGTTGCTAACTATGGCTACACCTTC. This rearrangement joins TRBV6-6 to TRBJ1-2, with 7 positions matching TRBD1. V lost 0 bases, J lost 0 bases, and 4 bases stayed unmatched. CDR1 is MNHNY, CDR2 SVGAGI, per germline (reference sequence). The CDR3 has 16 amino acids.

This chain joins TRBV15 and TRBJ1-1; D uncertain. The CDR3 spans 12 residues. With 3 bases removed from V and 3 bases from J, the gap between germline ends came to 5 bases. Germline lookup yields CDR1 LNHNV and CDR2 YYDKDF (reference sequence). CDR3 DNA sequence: TGTGCCACCAGCAGGGCAGACACTGAAGCTTTCTTT. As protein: CATSRADTEAFF.

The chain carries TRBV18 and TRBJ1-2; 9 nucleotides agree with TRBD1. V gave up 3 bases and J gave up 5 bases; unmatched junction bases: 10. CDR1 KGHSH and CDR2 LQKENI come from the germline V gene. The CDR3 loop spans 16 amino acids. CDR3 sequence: CASSPNRQGVQYGYTF. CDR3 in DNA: TGTGCCAGCTCACCCAACAGACAGGGGGTCCAATATGGCTACACCTTC. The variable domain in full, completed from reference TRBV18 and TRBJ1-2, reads NAGVMQNPRHLVRRRGQEARLRCSPMKGHSHVYWYRQLPEEGLKFMVYLQKENIIDESGMPKERFSAEFPKEGPSILRIQQVVRGDSAAYFCASSPNRQGVQYGYTFGSGTRLTVV.

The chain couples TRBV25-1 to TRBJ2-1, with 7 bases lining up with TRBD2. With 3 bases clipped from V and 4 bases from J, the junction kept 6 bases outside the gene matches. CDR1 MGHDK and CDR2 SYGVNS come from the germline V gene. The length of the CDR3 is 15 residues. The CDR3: CASSDGLAEYNEQFF. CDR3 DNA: TGTGCCAGCAGTGACGGGCTAGCGGAATACAATGAGCAGTTCTTC.

The CDR3 DNA reads as TGTGCCAGCAGCCGGGTAGCCGGGAGGGGGCAGGCCGGGGAGCTGTTTTTT. The encoded protein is CASSRVAGRGQAGELFF. The chain carries TRBV7-3 and TRBJ2-2, with D possibly matching TRBD2 (8 bases). V shed 5 bases and J shed 6 bases, with 22 bases lying between them. The CDR3 contains 17 residues. Germline-derived CDR1 and CDR2 are SGHTA and FQGTGA.

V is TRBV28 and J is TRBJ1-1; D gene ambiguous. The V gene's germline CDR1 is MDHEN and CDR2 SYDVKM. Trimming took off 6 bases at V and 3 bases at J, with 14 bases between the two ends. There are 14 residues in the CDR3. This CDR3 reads CASRAAADHTEAFF. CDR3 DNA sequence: TGTGCCAGCAGGGCGGCGGCTGACCACACTGAAGCTTTCTTT.